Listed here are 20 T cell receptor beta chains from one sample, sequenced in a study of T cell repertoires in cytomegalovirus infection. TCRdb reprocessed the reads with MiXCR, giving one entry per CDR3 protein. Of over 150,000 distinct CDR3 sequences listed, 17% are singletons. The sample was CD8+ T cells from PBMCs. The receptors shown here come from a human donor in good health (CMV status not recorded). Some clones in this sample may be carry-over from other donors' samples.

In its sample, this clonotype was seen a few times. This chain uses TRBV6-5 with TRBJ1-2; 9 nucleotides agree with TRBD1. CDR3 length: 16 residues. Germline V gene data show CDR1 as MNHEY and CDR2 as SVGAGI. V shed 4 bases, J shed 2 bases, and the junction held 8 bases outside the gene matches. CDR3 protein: CASSSLGQGWNYGYTF. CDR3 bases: TGTGCCAGCAGTTCCCTCGGACAGGGGTGGAACTATGGCTACACCTTC.

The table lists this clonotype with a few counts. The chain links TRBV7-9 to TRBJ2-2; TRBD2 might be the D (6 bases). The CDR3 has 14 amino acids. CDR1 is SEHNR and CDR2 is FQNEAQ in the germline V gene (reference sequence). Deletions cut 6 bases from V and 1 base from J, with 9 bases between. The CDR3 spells CASRRRGNTGELFF. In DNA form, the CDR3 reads TGTGCCAGCAGGAGGAGGGGGAACACCGGGGAGCTGTTTTTT.

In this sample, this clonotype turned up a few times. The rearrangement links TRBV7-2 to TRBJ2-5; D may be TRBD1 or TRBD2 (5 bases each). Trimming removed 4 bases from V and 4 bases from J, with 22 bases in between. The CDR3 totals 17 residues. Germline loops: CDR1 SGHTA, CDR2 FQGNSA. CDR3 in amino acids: CASSSRDLFLGGETQYF. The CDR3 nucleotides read TGTGCCAGCAGCTCAAGGGACCTCTTCCTCGGAGGAGAGACCCAGTACTTC.

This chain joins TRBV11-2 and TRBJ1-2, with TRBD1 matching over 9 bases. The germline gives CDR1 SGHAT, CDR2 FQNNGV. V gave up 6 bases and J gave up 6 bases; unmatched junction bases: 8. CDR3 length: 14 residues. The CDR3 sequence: CASRLPGTGNGYTF. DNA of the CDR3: TGTGCCAGCAGATTACCCGGGACAGGGAATGGCTACACCTTC.

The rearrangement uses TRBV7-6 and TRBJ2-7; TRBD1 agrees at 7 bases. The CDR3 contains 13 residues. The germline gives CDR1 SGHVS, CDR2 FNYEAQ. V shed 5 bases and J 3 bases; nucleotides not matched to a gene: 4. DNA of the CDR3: TGTGCCAGCAGCCCGGGACAGCTCTACGAGCAGTACTTC. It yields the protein CASSPGQLYEQYF. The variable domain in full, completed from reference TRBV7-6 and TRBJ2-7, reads GAGVSQSPRYKVTKRGQDVALRCDPISGHVSLYWYRQALGQGPEFLTYFNYEAQQDKSGLPNDRFSAERPEGSISTLTIQRTEQRDSAMYRCASSPGQLYEQYFGPGTRLTVT.

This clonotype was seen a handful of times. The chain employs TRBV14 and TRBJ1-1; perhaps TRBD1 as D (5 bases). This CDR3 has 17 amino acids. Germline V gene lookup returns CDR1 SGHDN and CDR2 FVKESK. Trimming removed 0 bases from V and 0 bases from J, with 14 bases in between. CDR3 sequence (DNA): TGTGCCAGCAGCCAAGAGGAGGGGCCCCTCATGAACACTGAAGCTTTCTTT. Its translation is CASSQEEGPLMNTEAFF.

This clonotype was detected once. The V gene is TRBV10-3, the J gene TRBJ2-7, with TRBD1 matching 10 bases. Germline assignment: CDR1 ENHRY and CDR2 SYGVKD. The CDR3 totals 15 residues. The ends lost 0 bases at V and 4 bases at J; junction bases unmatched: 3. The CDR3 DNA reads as TGTGCCATCAGTGAGTCTGACAGGGGGCCGTACGAGCAGTACTTC. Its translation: CAISESDRGPYEQYF.

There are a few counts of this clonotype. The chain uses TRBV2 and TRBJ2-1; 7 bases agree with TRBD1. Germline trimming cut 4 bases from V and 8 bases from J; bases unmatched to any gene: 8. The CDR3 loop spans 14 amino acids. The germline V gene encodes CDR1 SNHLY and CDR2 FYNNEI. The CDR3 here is CASSGYRGLHEQFF. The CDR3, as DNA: TGTGCCAGCAGTGGATATAGGGGGCTGCATGAGCAGTTCTTC.

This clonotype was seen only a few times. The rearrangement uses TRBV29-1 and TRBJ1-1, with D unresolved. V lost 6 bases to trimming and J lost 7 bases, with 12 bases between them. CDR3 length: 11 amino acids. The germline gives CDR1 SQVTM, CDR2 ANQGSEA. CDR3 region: CSVPGRNEAFF. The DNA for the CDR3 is TGCAGCGTACCTGGACGAAATGAAGCTTTCTTT.

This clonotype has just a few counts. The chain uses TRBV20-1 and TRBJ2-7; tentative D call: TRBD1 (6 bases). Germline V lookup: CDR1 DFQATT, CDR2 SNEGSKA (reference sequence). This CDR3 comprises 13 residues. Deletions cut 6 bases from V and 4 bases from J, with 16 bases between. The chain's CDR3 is CSAKPGHLYEQYF. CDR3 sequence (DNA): TGCAGTGCAAAGCCGGGACATCTATACGAGCAGTACTTC.

The CDR3 reads CASSHDSRGGLGQPQHF. CDR3 sequence (DNA): TGTGCCAGCAGTCACGACTCAAGAGGGGGATTGGGACAGCCCCAGCATTTT. This sequence joins TRBV6-2 or TRBV6-3 and TRBJ1-5, with D maybe TRBD1 (6 bases). This CDR3 spans 17 amino acids. The germline V gene encodes CDR1 MNHEY and CDR2 SVGEGT. The germline V and J ends were trimmed by 5 bases and 7 bases, with 24 bases remaining between them.

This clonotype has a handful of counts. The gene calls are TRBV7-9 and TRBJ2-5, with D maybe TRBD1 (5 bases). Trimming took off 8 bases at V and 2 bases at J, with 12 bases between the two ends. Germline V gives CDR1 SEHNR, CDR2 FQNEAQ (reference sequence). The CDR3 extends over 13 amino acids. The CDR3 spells CASGPTEQETQYF. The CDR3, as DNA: TGTGCCAGCGGGCCGACAGAGCAAGAGACCCAGTACTTC.

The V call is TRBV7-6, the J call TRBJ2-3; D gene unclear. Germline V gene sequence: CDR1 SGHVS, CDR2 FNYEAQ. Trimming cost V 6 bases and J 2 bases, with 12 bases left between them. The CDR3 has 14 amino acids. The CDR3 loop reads CASRSANPTDTQYF. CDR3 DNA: TGTGCCAGCAGATCTGCAAACCCCACAGATACGCAGTATTTT. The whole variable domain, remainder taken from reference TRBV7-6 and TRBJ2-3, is GAGVSQSPRYKVTKRGQDVALRCDPISGHVSLYWYRQALGQGPEFLTYFNYEAQQDKSGLPNDRFSAERPEGSISTLTIQRTEQRDSAMYRCASRSANPTDTQYFGPGTRLTVL.

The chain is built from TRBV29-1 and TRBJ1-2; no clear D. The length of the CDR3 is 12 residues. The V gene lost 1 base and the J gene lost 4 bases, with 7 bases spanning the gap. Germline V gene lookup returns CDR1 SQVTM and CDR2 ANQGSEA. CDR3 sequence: CSVEAQSYGYTF. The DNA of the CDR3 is TGCAGCGTTGAAGCCCAGAGCTATGGCTACACCTTC.

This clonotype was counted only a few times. The CDR3: CASSQTPGLATDTQYF. Here the CDR3 DNA reads TGCGCCAGCAGCCAAACCCCGGGACTAGCAACAGATACGCAGTATTTT. The V gene is TRBV4-1, the J gene TRBJ2-3, with 9 bases aligning to TRBD2. CDR1 MGHRA and CDR2 YSYEKL come from the germline V gene. This CDR3 is built from 16 residues. The junction had 6 bases not matched to a gene; V was cut back by 2 bases and J by 3 bases.

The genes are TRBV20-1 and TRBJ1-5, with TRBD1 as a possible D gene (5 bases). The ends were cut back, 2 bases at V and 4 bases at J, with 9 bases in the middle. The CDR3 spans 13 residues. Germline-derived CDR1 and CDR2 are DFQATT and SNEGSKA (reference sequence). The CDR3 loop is CSARKGINQPQHF. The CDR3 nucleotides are TGCAGTGCTAGAAAGGGGATTAATCAGCCCCAGCATTTT.

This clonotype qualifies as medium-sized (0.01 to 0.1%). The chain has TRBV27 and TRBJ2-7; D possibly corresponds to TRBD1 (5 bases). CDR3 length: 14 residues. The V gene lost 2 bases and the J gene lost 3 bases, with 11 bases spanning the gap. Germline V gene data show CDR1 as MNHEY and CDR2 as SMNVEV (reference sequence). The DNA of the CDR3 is TGTGCCAGCAGTTTACAGGGTGCGAACTACGAGCAGTACTTC. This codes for CASSLQGANYEQYF.

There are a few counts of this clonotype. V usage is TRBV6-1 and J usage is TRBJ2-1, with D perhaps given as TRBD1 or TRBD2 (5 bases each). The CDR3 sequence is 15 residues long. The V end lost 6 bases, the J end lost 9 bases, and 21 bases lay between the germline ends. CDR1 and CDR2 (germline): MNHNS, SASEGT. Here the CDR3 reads CASRPRDPYTREQFF. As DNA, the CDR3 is TGTGCCAGCAGGCCCCGGGACCCCTATACGCGTGAGCAGTTCTTC.

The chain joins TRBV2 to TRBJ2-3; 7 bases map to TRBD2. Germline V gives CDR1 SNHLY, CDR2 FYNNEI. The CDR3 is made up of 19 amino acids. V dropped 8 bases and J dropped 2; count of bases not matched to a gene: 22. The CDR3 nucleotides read TGTGCCAGCCCAATCCGACTAGCCCCAATACCTTACTCCACAGATACGCAGTATTTT. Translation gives CASPIRLAPIPYSTDTQYF.

The CDR3 DNA follows: TGTGCCAGCAGCCGAGACAGGCGACCCATGAACACTGAAGCTTTCTTT. Residues: CASSRDRRPMNTEAFF. This chain connects TRBV6-1 to TRBJ1-1; tentatively, D is TRBD1 (6 bases). The V gene's germline CDR1 is MNHNS and CDR2 SASEGT. CDR3 size: 16 residues. The V end lost 6 bases, the J end lost 0 bases, and 17 bases lay between the germline ends.